A selection of T cell receptor beta chains follows, all from one sample in a study of T-cell memory formation after mild COVID-19. TCRdb re-derived calls from the 5' RACE reads in MiXCR, one entry per CDR3 protein. The sample contains approximately 350,000 distinct CDR3 sequences, under 15% of which appear only once. The sample was PBMCs or a T cell subset sorted from them (not recorded which). Source of these receptors: a man aged 18 to 30 who had mild COVID-19 (a few samples of this study predate the infection). Cell type and time point are not known. Both conserved end residues are part of each CDR3.

V gene: TRBV4-3; CDR3 protein: CASSQELVGGDQETQYF
V gene: TRBV7-9; CDR3 protein: CASSLQGQTYEQYF
V gene: TRBV5-1; CDR3 protein: CASSQDKVGYTF
V gene: TRBV6-5; CDR3 protein: CASSYSSIPSGRETQYF
V gene: TRBV7-9; CDR3 protein: CASSSYSSGYTF
V gene: TRBV5-5; CDR3 protein: CASSLRRDNEQFF
V gene: TRBV20-1; CDR3 protein: CSAKRAWETQYF
V gene: TRBV4-1; CDR3 protein: CASSQQDSLRETQYF
V gene: TRBV28; CDR3 protein: CASSPYRSGTGRQPQHF
V gene: TRBV12-3/TRBV12-4; CDR3 protein: CASSGGTVTDTQYF
V gene: TRBV4-3; CDR3 protein: CASSQSGLEGNEQFF
V gene: TRBV12-3/TRBV12-4; CDR3 protein: CASRGLAGGPEDEQFF
V gene: TRBV20-1; CDR3 protein: CSAEGTPSSYNEQFF
V gene: TRBV5-1; CDR3 protein: CASSLEGRSYEQYF
V gene: TRBV20-1; CDR3 protein: CSATPPGSSYEQYF
V gene: TRBV20-1; CDR3 protein: CSASSRGGSSYNEQFF
V gene: TRBV12-3/TRBV12-4; CDR3 protein: CASRVRRDTEAFF
V gene: TRBV9; CDR3 protein: CASSGGDYNEQFF
V gene: TRBV4-2; CDR3 protein: CASSPLGEAGIGKNIQYF
V gene: TRBV9; CDR3 protein: CASSVAETGPYEQYF
V gene: TRBV5-1; CDR3 protein: CASSLGAGINYEQYF
V gene: TRBV7-3; CDR3 protein: CASSKGRGLNTQYF
V gene: TRBV20-1; CDR3 protein: CSATPGTLTYEQYF
V gene: TRBV11-1; CDR3 protein: CASSPRRNEQFF
V gene: TRBV4-2; CDR3 protein: CASSHSGTGALTSYGYTF
V gene: TRBV18; CDR3 protein: CASSPIDLGQGDIQYF
V gene: TRBV6-2/TRBV6-3; CDR3 protein: CASRGTAQPQHF
V gene: TRBV20-1; CDR3 protein: CSAGTGGNEQFF
V gene: TRBV7-2; CDR3 protein: CASSADGLAGGRDTQYF
V gene: TRBV5-1; CDR3 protein: CASSPGVGSYEQYF
V gene: TRBV7-2; CDR3 protein: CASSFMWGNTGELFF
V gene: TRBV5-1; CDR3 protein: CASSEQGGRAEAFF
V gene: TRBV6-5; CDR3 protein: CASSYDAGGSYEQYF
V gene: TRBV5-1; CDR3 protein: CASSLLPGTGSQETQYF
V gene: TRBV3-1; CDR3 protein: CASSLQGGGSFGYTF
V gene: TRBV4-1; CDR3 protein: CASSHGSLDTEAFF
V gene: TRBV4-1; CDR3 protein: CASSNPGRGRGNTIYF
V gene: TRBV20-1; CDR3 protein: CSASPGYTEAFF
V gene: TRBV6-2/TRBV6-3; CDR3 protein: CASSSRISGAYSNQPQHF
V gene: TRBV6-5; CDR3 protein: CASSYSLHWPQHF